The T cell receptor (beta chain) described here comes from a study of shared clonotypes between healthy human individuals. The trim removed 0 bases at V and 5 bases at J, leaving 0 bases unmatched. The CDR3 runs to 13 residues. The V gene's germline CDR1 is MNHEY and CDR2 SMNVEV (reference sequence). In the study's own analysis: Junction-only sequences without quality scores were provided by ImmunoSEQ, so filtering was different. TCRdb's table, derived via immunoSEQ multiplex PCR, lists solely in-frame clones and lacks some. The V and J calls and clone size were taken over from that table, and D and trimming were inferred from the DNA. The repertoire has approximately 1,500,000 clones, 95% to 99% of them found once; the top ten carry about 0.4%.

Material: naive CD4+ T cells sorted from blood. Indicated subset: CD45RA+ positively selected. The chain employs TRBV27 and TRBJ1-2, with TRBD1 matching over 7 bases. The TCR originated in a man aged 25 to 40 in good health. The CDR3 region has the DNA TGTGCCAGCAGTTTATCGGGACAGTATGGCTACACCTTC. Encoded protein: CASSLSGQYGYTF.